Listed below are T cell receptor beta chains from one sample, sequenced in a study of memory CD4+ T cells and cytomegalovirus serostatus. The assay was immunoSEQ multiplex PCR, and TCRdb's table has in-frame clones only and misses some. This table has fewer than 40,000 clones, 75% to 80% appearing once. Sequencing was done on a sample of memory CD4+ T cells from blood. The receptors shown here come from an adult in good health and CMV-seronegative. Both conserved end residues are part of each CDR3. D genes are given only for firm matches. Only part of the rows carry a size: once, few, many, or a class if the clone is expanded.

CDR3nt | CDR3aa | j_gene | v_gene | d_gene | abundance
TGTGCCAGCAGTGACGGGGTTCAGCCCCAGCATTTT | CASSDGVQPQHF | TRBJ1-5 | TRBV25-1 | NA | NA
TGCGCCAGCAGCTTGACAGGGAGGGGCACTGAAGCTTTCTTT | CASSLTGRGTEAFF | TRBJ1-1 | TRBV5-1 | NA | NA
TGTGCCAGCAGCTTCAAGACCAGACTTGGAAACACCATATATTTT | CASSFKTRLGNTIYF | TRBJ1-3 | TRBV7-9 | NA | NA
TGTGCCAGCATGAGGGAGGGGAACACTTACGAGCAGTACTTC | CASMREGNTYEQYF | TRBJ2-7 | TRBV6-5 | TRBD2 | NA
TGTGCTAGTGGCGTGAACACTGAAGCTTTCTTT | CASGVNTEAFF | TRBJ1-1 | TRBV12-5 | NA | NA
TGTGCCAGCAGGGACAGGGTAGCTGGCTACACCTTC | CASRDRVAGYTF | TRBJ1-2 | TRBV2 | TRBD1 | NA
TGTGCCAGCAGTTACAAGGGACCTGAGACCCAGTACTTC | CASSYKGPETQYF | TRBJ2-5 | TRBV6-5 | NA | NA
TGTGCCAGCAGTTTATCAGGGGGCGGTTACACTGAAGCTTTCTTT | CASSLSGGGYTEAFF | TRBJ1-1 | TRBV27 | TRBD1 | NA
TGCGCCAGCAGCTTGGTCAGTGAGACCCAGTACTTC | CASSLVSETQYF | TRBJ2-5 | TRBV5-1 | NA | NA
TGTGCCAGCAGCTCGTTGACAGGAACCTCTGGAAACACCATATATTTT | CASSSLTGTSGNTIYF | TRBJ1-3 | TRBV5-4 | NA | NA
TGTGCCAGCAGCAGTTTCCCCTCCTACGAGCAGTACTTC | CASSSFPSYEQYF | TRBJ2-7 | TRBV14 | NA | NA
TGTGCCAGCAGCTTGAGAACAGGTTCAACTAATGAAAAACTGTTTTTT | CASSLRTGSTNEKLFF | TRBJ1-4 | TRBV5-4 | NA | medium-sized
TGTGCCAGCACGAAATCAGGGGCCTCCACTGAAGCTTTCTTT | CASTKSGASTEAFF | TRBJ1-1 | TRBV6-5 | NA | NA
TGTGCCTGGAAACCTGGAAACACCATATATTTT | CAWKPGNTIYF | TRBJ1-3 | TRBV30 | NA | once
TGTGCCAGCAGTCTCGGACAGAATAATTCACCCCTCCACTTT | CASSLGQNNSPLHF | TRBJ1-6 | TRBV7-9 | NA | NA
TGTGCCACCTCGGGGGGGCGGGGTAGGACAGATACGCAGTATTTT | CATSGGRGRTDTQYF | TRBJ2-3 | TRBV15 | TRBD2 | once
TGTGCCATCAGTGGGTCGACAGGGGGCGAATACTTC | CAISGSTGGEYF | TRBJ2-7 | TRBV10-3 | TRBD1 | once
TGTGCCAGCAGCCCGGGACAGGGAACCTACGAGCAGTACTTC | CASSPGQGTYEQYF | TRBJ2-7 | TRBV7-9 | TRBD1 | NA
TGTGCCAGCAGCCGAGGGGGAGGACAGGATGAAAAACTGTTTTTT | CASSRGGGQDEKLFF | TRBJ1-4 | TRBV7-2 | TRBD1 | NA
TGCGCCAGCAGGGCCCCGGGACAGATGAACACTGAAGCTTTCTTT | CASRAPGQMNTEAFF | TRBJ1-1 | TRBV5-1 | TRBD1 | NA
TGCGCCAGCAGCCCCTTACAGGGAATGAACACTGAAGCTTTCTTT | CASSPLQGMNTEAFF | TRBJ1-1 | TRBV5-1 | NA | NA
TGTGCCAGCAGCGTAGGGGAAGCTAGGGGCTACACCTTC | CASSVGEARGYTF | TRBJ1-2 | TRBV9 | NA | NA
TGCAGCGTTGTGGAGGGGGCGGCTGGGGAGCTGTTTTTT | CSVVEGAAGELFF | TRBJ2-2 | TRBV29-1 | NA | NA
TGTGCCAGTAGACGACTAGCGGATTACAATGAGCAGTTCTTC | CASRRLADYNEQFF | TRBJ2-1 | TRBV19 | TRBD2 | NA
TGTGCCACCTCATCCGGGGTGAACACTGAAGCTTTCTTT | CATSSGVNTEAFF | TRBJ1-1 | TRBV2 | NA | few
TGTGCCAGCAGCTTAATAGCGGGGGGCTACGAGCAGTACTTC | CASSLIAGGYEQYF | TRBJ2-7 | TRBV11-2 | TRBD2 | NA
TGCGCCAGCAGTGAGACCAGCCCGAACACCGGGGAGCTGTTTTTT | CASSETSPNTGELFF | TRBJ2-2 | TRBV10-1 | NA | NA
TGTGCCAGCAGTTTAACAGGGGGCGCAGTCTATGGCTACACCTTC | CASSLTGGAVYGYTF | TRBJ1-2 | TRBV28 | TRBD1 | NA
TGTGCCAGCGCCAGTTACCGAGATTCGTACCAAGAGACCCAGTACTTC | CASASYRDSYQETQYF | TRBJ2-5 | TRBV7-8 | NA | NA
TGCGCCAGCAGCTCCGCGGACTCTAACTCTGGCTACACCTTC | CASSSADSNSGYTF | TRBJ1-2 | TRBV5-1 | NA | NA
TGTGCCAGTAGGGGCCGTAGCTCTGGAAACACCATATATTTT | CASRGRSSGNTIYF | TRBJ1-3 | TRBV19 | NA | NA
TGTGCCACCAGCATTAGACATGGCGAAAAACTGTTTTTT | CATSIRHGEKLFF | TRBJ1-4 | TRBV15 | NA | NA
TGTGCCAGTTCCTTAGGGGGAGGGAACACTGAAGCTTTCTTT | CASSLGGGNTEAFF | TRBJ1-1 | TRBV19 | NA | NA
TGCGCCAGCAGCCAAGTTCTTGGGGACGCCCCAATACTTTTTGGAAACACCATATATTTT | CASSQVLGDAPILFGNTIYF | TRBJ1-3 | TRBV4-1 | NA | NA
TGTGCCAGCAGCTTGGAGGGGGTTAAGTTCTTC | CASSLEGVKFF | TRBJ2-1 | TRBV5-6 | NA | NA
TGTGCCAGCAGTGTTACCAGCTCCTACAATGAGCAGTTCTTC | CASSVTSSYNEQFF | TRBJ2-1 | TRBV6-4 | NA | NA
TGCGCCAGCAAGACAGGGGACGGCTACGAGCAGTACTTC | CASKTGDGYEQYF | TRBJ2-7 | TRBV10-2 | TRBD1 | NA
TGTGCCAGCAGCCAAGTGACAGGGGGTTTGAATTCACCCCTCCACTTT | CASSQVTGGLNSPLHF | TRBJ1-6 | TRBV14 | TRBD1 | few
TGTGCCAGCAGTAAACGGGAGCAAGAGACCCAGTACTTC | CASSKREQETQYF | TRBJ2-5 | TRBV27 | NA | NA
TGTGCCAGCAGTCCCCATGGACCCTACGAGCAGTACTTC | CASSPHGPYEQYF | TRBJ2-7 | TRBV5-6 | NA | NA
TGTGCCAGCAGTCAGGGGGAGTTGGAAGCTTTCTTT | CASSQGELEAFF | TRBJ1-1 | TRBV6-6 | TRBD1 | NA
TGTGCCAGCACCGTGACAGGGGGCTACAGTGAGCAGTTCTTC | CASTVTGGYSEQFF | TRBJ2-1 | TRBV6-5 | TRBD1 | NA
TGTGCCAGTAGTGGATCTAGCGGGGGGGCCTCTGGGGCCAACGTCCTGACTTTC | CASSGSSGGASGANVLTF | TRBJ2-6 | TRBV19 | TRBD2 | NA
TGTGCCTCCGGGACAGGGAACACTGAAGCTTTCTTT | CASGTGNTEAFF | TRBJ1-1 | TRBV6-6 | TRBD1 | NA
TGTGCCAGCAGCTTTACGTCAGGGCAGGGAAATTCACCCCTCCACTTT | CASSFTSGQGNSPLHF | TRBJ1-6 | TRBV7-9 | NA | NA
TGTGCCATCTCCGTCCCGAATCAGCCCCAGCATTTT | CAISVPNQPQHF | TRBJ1-5 | TRBV28 | NA | NA